Following are 26 T cell receptor beta chains from one sample sequenced in a study of post-analysis software for immune sequencing data. These receptors lack a known antigen. The study's findings and limits: Relative to controls, patients had several TRBV segments at higher frequency, with TRBV5-6, TRBV5-1 and TRBV20-1 among these.

Unique molecular identifiers tagged the TCR beta cDNA libraries. In TCRdb, the PCR reads were re-called with MiXCR into one record per CDR3 protein. The table lists 740,000 or so distinct CDR3 sequences, 53% of them singletons. The sequenced material came from blood. These receptors were collected from a girl aged 10 to 17 with multiple sclerosis.

The rearrangement joins TRBV4-2 to TRBJ2-1; D might be TRBD2 (5 bases). Trimming left V 0 bases short and J 5 bases short, with 14 bases between. Germline lookup yields CDR1 LGHNA and CDR2 YNFKEQ. This CDR3 comprises 16 residues. The CDR3: CASSQDLSGVDNEQFF. The CDR3 DNA sequence: TGTGCCAGCAGCCAAGATCTGAGCGGTGTTGACAATGAGCAGTTCTTC.

The rearrangement uses TRBV6-5 and TRBJ2-1, with 8 bases identical to TRBD1. Germline trimming cut 4 bases from V and 5 bases from J; bases unmatched to any gene: 7. The CDR3 loop spans 15 amino acids. Germline V gene lookup returns CDR1 MNHEY and CDR2 SVGAGI. In nucleotides, the CDR3 is TGTGCCAGCAGTTCGAGGACAGGGATAAACAATGAGCAGTTCTTC. This encodes CASSSRTGINNEQFF.

This clonotype was seen ten or more times. J is TRBJ2-6 and V is TRBV15; unclear D gene. Trimming removed 0 bases at V and 4 bases at J, with 7 bases between. The CDR3 has 15 amino acids. Germline V gene sequence: CDR1 LNHNV, CDR2 YYDKDF (reference sequence). This CDR3 reads CATSRDREGANVLTF. CDR3 nucleotides: TGTGCCACCAGCAGAGATCGAGAAGGGGCCAACGTCCTGACTTTC.

This chain joins TRBV29-1 and TRBJ2-1; D unclear. The length of the CDR3 is 12 residues. CDR1 and CDR2 (germline): SQVTM, ANQGSEA. V was shortened by 2 bases and J by 1 base, with 3 bases between the two germline ends. CDR3 amino acids: CSVEWSYNEQFF. The CDR3 bases are TGCAGCGTTGAATGGTCCTACAATGAGCAGTTCTTC.

This sequence joins TRBV7-3 and TRBJ2-1; tentatively, D is TRBD2 (6 bases). Germline loops: CDR1 SGHTA, CDR2 FQGTGA. Trimming left V 1 base short and J 15 bases short, with 19 bases between. The CDR3 spans 14 residues. CDR3 nucleotide sequence: TGTGCCAGCAGCTTAAGTAGCGGTCCGGGCTCGTTGTTCTTC. Protein: CASSLSSGPGSLFF.

The genes are TRBV5-1 and TRBJ2-1, with no clear D. V was trimmed by 5 bases and J by 0 bases, leaving 15 bases between them. The CDR3 spans 16 residues. The V gene's germline CDR1 is SGHRS and CDR2 YFSETQ. CDR3 sequence (DNA): TGCGCCAGCAGTCGTTCTAGGCTCAGCTCCTACAATGAGCAGTTCTTC. Translating it yields CASSRSRLSSYNEQFF.

The chain carries TRBV6-1 and TRBJ2-5, with 8 positions matching TRBD1. Germline values: CDR1 MNHNS, CDR2 SASEGT. The V and J ends lost 6 bases and 0 bases, in that order; junction bases with no gene match: 15. The CDR3 is 18 residues long. This CDR3 is CASRDIQGAWAHQETQYF. The CDR3, as DNA: TGTGCCAGCAGGGACATCCAGGGGGCTTGGGCCCACCAAGAGACCCAGTACTTC.

The chain is built from TRBV12-3 or TRBV12-4 and TRBJ1-1; the D is unclear. The V end was cut by 0 bases, the J end by 1 base, with 9 bases between. The CDR3 is 15 residues long. CDR3 sequence reads: CASSLARQPNTEAFF. As DNA, the CDR3 is TGTGCCAGCAGTTTAGCGAGGCAGCCGAACACTGAAGCTTTCTTT.

This clonotype was seen a few times. The V and J genes are TRBV2 and TRBJ2-3; the D is unclear. This CDR3 region has 14 residues. Trimming took 7 bases from V and 2 from J, leaving 13 bases between them. The germline V gene has CDR1 SNHLY and CDR2 FYNNEI. The CDR3 here is CASILGRITDTQYF. CDR3 DNA sequence: TGTGCCAGCATCCTGGGTCGAATCACAGATACGCAGTATTTT. Complete variable domain (other parts from reference TRBV2 and TRBJ2-3): EPEVTQTPSHQVTQMGQEVILRCVPISNHLYFYWYRQILGQKVEFLVSFYNNEISEKSEIFDDQFSVERPDGSNFTLKIRSTKLEDSAMYFCASILGRITDTQYFGPGTRLTVL.

CDR3 nucleotides: TGTGCCATCAGCGACCCCGGGACTAGGCAAGAGACCCAGTACTTC. This translates into CAISDPGTRQETQYF. The rearrangement uses TRBV10-3 and TRBJ2-5; TRBD2 aligns across 8 bases. CDR1 and CDR2 from the germline V gene are ENHRY and SYGVKD. The CDR3 contains 15 residues. Losses at the gene ends were 6 bases for V and 2 bases for J; bases not matched to a gene: 8.

This clonotype was seen only a few times. The chain links TRBV9 to TRBJ2-3; TRBD1 matches 7 bases. The V segment lost 4 bases and the J segment 5 bases; nucleotides outside the gene matches: 16. The germline V gene has CDR1 SGDLS and CDR2 YYNGEE. The CDR3 is 17 amino acids. CDR3 sequence: CASSITDRSAGGDTQYF. The CDR3 nucleotides are TGTGCCAGCAGCATTACGGACAGGTCCGCCGGAGGAGATACGCAGTATTTT.

This clonotype was observed a few times. The chain is built from TRBV12-3 or TRBV12-4 and TRBJ2-7; D ambiguous. Trimming shortened V by 6 bases and J by 6 bases, and 12 bases separated the two germline ends. The CDR3 is 12 amino acids. The CDR3 here is CASSRNSLEQYF. Here the CDR3 DNA reads TGTGCCAGCAGCCGTAACTCGCTCGAGCAGTACTTC.

This chain uses TRBV7-9 with TRBJ1-6; 9 positions match TRBD1. Germline lookup yields CDR1 SEHNR and CDR2 FQNEAQ (reference sequence). The CDR3 is 15 residues long. V lost 1 base to trimming and J lost 10 bases; unmatched junction nucleotides: 5. This CDR3 is CASSLGGQGSSPLHF. The CDR3 nucleotides are TGTGCCAGCAGCTTAGGTGGACAGGGGAGCTCACCCCTCCACTTT.

This clonotype was observed a single time. This chain joins TRBV7-9 and TRBJ1-2; 9 bases map to TRBD1. CDR1 and CDR2 from the germline V gene are SEHNR and FQNEAQ (reference sequence). This CDR3 is built from 14 residues. Unmatched junction bases numbered 3, after V lost 1 base and J lost 6 bases. The CDR3 loop reads CASSLVRDRDGYTF. The CDR3 nucleotides are TGTGCCAGCAGCTTAGTCCGGGACAGGGATGGCTACACCTTC.

The chain has TRBV6-5 and TRBJ1-5; D is possibly TRBD1 (5 bases). Germline loops: CDR1 MNHEY, CDR2 SVGAGI. Trimming stripped 4 bases from V and 3 bases from J, with 10 bases between. There are 14 residues in the CDR3. The CDR3 region is CASSSRQNNQPQHF. CDR3 DNA: TGTGCCAGCAGTTCGCGACAGAACAATCAGCCCCAGCATTTT.

This clonotype has just a few counts. The genes are TRBV29-1 and TRBJ1-2, with no clear D. The germline CDR1 and CDR2 sequences are SQVTM and ANQGSEA. This CDR3 region has 13 residues. V lost 1 base to trimming and J lost 3 bases, with 9 bases between them. DNA of the CDR3: TGCAGCGTTGAAGCCAAGGCAGACTATGGCTACACCTTC. It encodes CSVEAKADYGYTF.

V usage is TRBV7-6 and J usage is TRBJ2-7; D might be TRBD1 (6 bases). The germline V gene has CDR1 SGHVS and CDR2 FNYEAQ. The CDR3 runs 15 residues. V shed 3 bases and J shed 6 bases, with 18 bases lying between them. The CDR3 protein is CASSFRAGEIGEQYF. As DNA, the CDR3 is TGTGCCAGCAGCTTTCGGGCAGGGGAAATTGGCGAGCAGTACTTC.

The rearrangement joins TRBV12-3 or TRBV12-4 to TRBJ2-1; D is undetermined. V gave up 3 bases and J gave up 7 bases, with 7 bases separating them. The length of the CDR3 is 12 residues. CDR3 DNA sequence: TGTGCCAGCAGTTTCAAGGGTAATGAGCAGTTCTTC. This translates into CASSFKGNEQFF.

J is TRBJ1-1 and V is TRBV12-3 or TRBV12-4, with D hard to call. This CDR3 contains 14 residues. The V end was cut by 5 bases, the J end by 3 bases, with 13 bases between. CDR3 region: CASSDLVVHTEAFF. The DNA for the CDR3 is TGTGCCAGCAGTGACCTAGTGGTACACACTGAAGCTTTCTTT.

This sequence joins TRBV5-1 and TRBJ1-1; maybe TRBD1 (6 bases). Germline V gene lookup returns CDR1 SGHRS and CDR2 YFSETQ. The V end was cut by 4 bases, the J end by 1 base, with 17 bases between. The length of the CDR3 is 16 residues. The CDR3 nucleotides are TGCGCCAGCAGCCCCCTCCTTACAGGGTCGAACACTGAAGCTTTCTTT. This gives the protein CASSPLLTGSNTEAFF.

The rearrangement uses TRBV29-1 and TRBJ1-2, with D uncertain. The V end lost 3 bases, the J end lost 4 bases, and 9 bases lay between the germline ends. Germline V gene lookup returns CDR1 SQVTM and CDR2 ANQGSEA. The CDR3 is made up of 12 amino acids. CDR3 coding DNA: TGCAGCGTTGATGCCAGTGGCTATGGCTACACCTTC. Protein: CSVDASGYGYTF. Together with reference TRBV29-1 and TRBJ1-2, the CDR3 gives the full variable domain: SAVISQKPSRDICQRGTSLTIQCQVDSQVTMMFWYRQQPGQSLTLIATANQGSEATYESGFVIDKFPISRPNLTFSTLTVSNMSPEDSSIYLCSVDASGYGYTFGSGTRLTVV.

The CDR3: CSASPLPYEQYF. The CDR3 DNA sequence: TGCAGTGCTTCCCCCCTACCCTACGAGCAGTACTTC. The chain recombines TRBV20-1 with TRBJ2-7; D ambiguous. Trimming left V 5 bases short and J 2 bases short, with 10 bases between. CDR1 DFQATT and CDR2 SNEGSKA come from the germline V gene (reference sequence). The CDR3 spans 12 residues.

The gene calls are TRBV30 and TRBJ2-3; TRBD2 is a possible D gene (5 bases). The V gene's germline CDR1 is GTSNPN and CDR2 SVGIG (reference sequence). With 4 bases removed from V and 2 bases from J, the gap between germline ends came to 31 bases. The CDR3 spans 20 residues. The CDR3 coding sequence is TGTGCCTGGACCCTCTCCCCTGGAAGCGGAGCCACGGTTTACACAGATACGCAGTATTTT. It encodes CAWTLSPGSGATVYTDTQYF.

The sample holds a few counts of this clonotype. The rearrangement uses TRBV18 and TRBJ1-6, with 10 positions matching TRBD1. CDR1 and CDR2 from the germline V gene are KGHSH and LQKENI. Unmatched junction bases numbered 9, after V lost 3 bases and J lost 10 bases. CDR3 size: 16 residues. CDR3 protein: CASSPGTGVIWSPLHF. The CDR3 DNA reads as TGTGCCAGCTCACCCGGGACAGGGGTAATATGGTCACCCCTCCACTTT. Full variable domain (rest looked up from reference TRBV18 and TRBJ1-6): NAGVMQNPRHLVRRRGQEARLRCSPMKGHSHVYWYRQLPEEGLKFMVYLQKENIIDESGMPKERFSAEFPKEGPSILRIQQVVRGDSAAYFCASSPGTGVIWSPLHFGNGTRLTVT.

This chain links TRBV12-3 or TRBV12-4 with TRBJ1-4; 7 bases fit TRBD1. J lost 2 bases, V lost 6 bases, and 3 bases had no gene match. This CDR3 comprises 14 residues. CDR3 bases: TGTGCCAGCAGCACGGACAGGACTAATGAAAAACTGTTTTTT. It codes for CASSTDRTNEKLFF.

This chain joins TRBV7-2 and TRBJ2-3; D is uncertain. V gave up 2 bases and J gave up 2 bases, with 8 bases separating them. In germline, CDR1 is SGHTA, CDR2 FQGNSA. CDR3 length: 14 residues. CDR3 loop: CASSLLDITDTQYF. In nucleotides, the CDR3 is TGTGCCAGCAGCTTATTAGACATCACAGATACGCAGTATTTT.